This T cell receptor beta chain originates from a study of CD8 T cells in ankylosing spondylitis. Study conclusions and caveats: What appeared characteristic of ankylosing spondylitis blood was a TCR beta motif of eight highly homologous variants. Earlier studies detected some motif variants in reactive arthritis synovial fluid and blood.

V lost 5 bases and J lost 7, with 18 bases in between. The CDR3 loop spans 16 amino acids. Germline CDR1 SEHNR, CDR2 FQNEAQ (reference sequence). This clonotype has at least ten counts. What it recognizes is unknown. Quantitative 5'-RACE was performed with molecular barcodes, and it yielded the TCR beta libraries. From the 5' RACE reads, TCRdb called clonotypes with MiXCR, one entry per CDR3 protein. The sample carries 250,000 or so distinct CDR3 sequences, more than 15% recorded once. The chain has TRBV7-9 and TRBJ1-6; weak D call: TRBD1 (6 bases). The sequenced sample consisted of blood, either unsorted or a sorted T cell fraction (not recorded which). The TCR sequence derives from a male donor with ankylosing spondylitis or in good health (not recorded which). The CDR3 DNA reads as TGTGCCAGCAGCCCTCGGGAGGGGGGAAAAAATTCACCCCTCCACTTT. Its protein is CASSPREGGKNSPLHF.